This entry lists 10 T cell receptor beta chains sequenced from one sample in a study of T cell responses to AZD1222 COVID-19 vaccine. Sequencing was performed with immunoSEQ multiplex PCR; in TCRdb, only in-frame clones are kept and a portion is missing. Seen here are under 200,000 clones, 90% to 95% observed once, and the top ten hold less than 4%. This sample comprised peripheral blood, obtained 28 days after the second dose of the MenACWY control vaccine. These TCRs come from an adult who received the MenACWY meningococcal vaccine as a control.

This clone came up a few times. This chain uses TRBV7-8 with TRBJ1-2, with D possibly TRBD1 on 5 matching bases. The CDR3 sequence is 14 residues long. Germline V gene sequence: CDR1 SGHVS, CDR2 FQNEAQ. Between the trimmed V and J ends, which lost 6 bases and 8 bases, there was a span of 19 bases. The CDR3, as DNA: TGTGCCAGCAGTATTAATGCCGGGGCTCAAGGCTACACCTTC. Translating it yields CASSINAGAQGYTF.

The CDR3 region is CASSIRDRGSQPQHF. Here the CDR3 DNA reads TGTGCCAGTAGTATTCGGGACAGGGGCAGTCAGCCCCAGCATTTT. This chain links TRBV19 with TRBJ1-5, with 10 bases identical to TRBD1. CDR3 length equals 15 residues. V shed 3 bases and J 6 bases; nucleotides not matched to a gene: 5. Per germline, CDR1 LNHDA and CDR2 SQIVND (reference sequence).

CDR3: CASSLGDRGGTEAFF. The CDR3 DNA reads TGTGCCAGCAGCTTGGGTGACAGGGGGGGCACTGAAGCTTTCTTT. The rearrangement joins TRBV5-8 to TRBJ1-1, with 9 nucleotides matching TRBD1. This CDR3 contains 15 residues. Germline V gene data show CDR1 as SGHTS and CDR2 as YDEGEE. V dropped 0 bases and J dropped 4; count of bases not matched to a gene: 4.

The chain has TRBV28 and TRBJ1-1, with a weak D call TRBD1 (5 bases). This CDR3 is 15 amino acids long. V gave up 4 bases and J gave up 1 base, with 13 bases separating them. Germline V CDR1 and CDR2: MDHEN, SYDVKM. CDR3 sequence: CASSSQQGRNTEAFF. CDR3 bases: TGTGCCAGCAGTTCGCAGCAGGGCCGGAACACTGAAGCTTTCTTT.

This rearrangement joins TRBV10-3 to TRBJ2-5; D unclear. CDR1 and CDR2 (germline): ENHRY, SYGVKD. V was clipped by 10 bases and J by 4 bases, with 16 bases between them. This CDR3 spans 13 amino acids. In DNA form, the CDR3 reads TGTGCCACAGAAGCCGGAGACGGAGAGACCCAGTACTTC. It codes for CATEAGDGETQYF.

In its sample, this clone was seen once. The gene calls are TRBV19 and TRBJ1-5, with a weak D call TRBD1 (5 bases). Germline lookup yields CDR1 LNHDA and CDR2 SQIVND (reference sequence). CDR3 length equals 16 residues. The V gene lost 3 bases and the J gene lost 4 bases, with 16 bases spanning the gap. CDR3 sequence (DNA): TGTGCCAGTAGTATTCGACAGAACTACGTTAATCAGCCCCAGCATTTT. This sequence encodes CASSIRQNYVNQPQHF. Combining the CDR3 with reference TRBV19 and TRBJ1-5 gives the whole variable domain DGGITQSPKYLFRKEGQNVTLSCEQNLNHDAMYWYRQDPGQGLRLIYYSQIVNDFQKGDIAEGYSVSREKKESFPLTVTSAQKNPTAFYLCASSIRQNYVNQPQHFGDGTRLSIL.

The V and J genes are TRBV30 and TRBJ1-5; the D gene is possibly TRBD1 (5 bases). V lost 4 bases and J lost 7, with 11 bases in between. Looked up from germline, CDR1 is GTSNPN and CDR2 is SVGIG (reference sequence). The CDR3 runs 12 residues. For the CDR3, the DNA is TGTGCCTGGAACCTTGGGGCCCAGCCCCAGCATTTT. Its protein product is CAWNLGAQPQHF.

This rearrangement joins TRBV1 to TRBJ2-7. TRBV1 is given as a pseudogene. The CDR3 extends over 13 amino acids. The chain's CDR3 is CTSSQARVGEQYF. CDR3 nucleotides: TGCACCAGCAGCCAAGCCCGAGTGGGCGAGCAGTACTTC.

The gene calls are TRBV9 and TRBJ1-4; D gene uncertain. Germline loops: CDR1 SGDLS, CDR2 YYNGEE. Trimming removed 0 bases from V and 7 bases from J, with 13 bases in between. The CDR3 sequence is 15 residues long. In DNA form, the CDR3 reads TGTGCCAGCAGCGTAGAAGAGGGTGTTGGTGAAAAACTGTTTTTT. Amino acids: CASSVEEGVGEKLFF.

This chain joins TRBV28 and TRBJ2-4, with a tentative D call TRBD2 (6 bases). Germline lookup yields CDR1 MDHEN and CDR2 SYDVKM. Between the trimmed V and J ends, which lost 6 bases and 2 bases, there was a span of 11 bases. The length of the CDR3 is 14 residues. CDR3 nucleotides: TGTGCCAGCAGACCTCGGGACTCCAAAAACATTCAGTACTTC. Protein: CASRPRDSKNIQYF.